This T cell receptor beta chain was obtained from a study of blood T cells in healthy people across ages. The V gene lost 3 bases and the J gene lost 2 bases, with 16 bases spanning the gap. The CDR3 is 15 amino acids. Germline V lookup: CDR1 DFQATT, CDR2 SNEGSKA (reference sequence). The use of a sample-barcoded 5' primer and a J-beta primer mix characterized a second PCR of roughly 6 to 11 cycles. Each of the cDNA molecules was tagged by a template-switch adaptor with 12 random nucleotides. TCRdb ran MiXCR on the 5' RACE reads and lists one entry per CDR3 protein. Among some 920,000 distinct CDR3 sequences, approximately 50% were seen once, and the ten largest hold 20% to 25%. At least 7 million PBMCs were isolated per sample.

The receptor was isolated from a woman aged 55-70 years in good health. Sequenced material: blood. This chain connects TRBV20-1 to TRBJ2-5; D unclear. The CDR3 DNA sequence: TGCAGTGCTAGGGACCCCCTGGGCGCGCAAGAGACCCAGTACTTC. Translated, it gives CSARDPLGAQETQYF.